This T cell receptor beta chain was retrieved from a study of sequential checkpoint blockade in melanoma. V shed 1 base and J shed 5 bases, with 16 bases lying between them. Per the germline V gene, CDR1 is SGDLS and CDR2 is YYNGEE. CDR3 length equals 15 residues. The repertoire was sequenced with immunoSEQ multiplex PCR; TCRdb's copy has only in-frame clones and lacks some. The sample has fewer than 30,000 clones, about 72% seen once; the top ten hold less than 15%. Indicated treatment: randomized to nivolumab then ipilimumab (arm A) or the reverse (arm B). PBMC sorting kept live CD3+CD8+ cells without CD19 or CD56.

The V and J genes are TRBV9 and TRBJ2-7, with D uncertain. Sequencing used CD8+ T cells sorted from blood (inferred from file names), obtained from a patient given nivolumab and ipilimumab in sequence. This TCR derives from a human donor with melanoma. The CDR3 nucleotides read TGTGCCAGCAGCGTAACCGACGGCCGAGGCGACGAGCAGTACTTC. As protein: CASSVTDGRGDEQYF.